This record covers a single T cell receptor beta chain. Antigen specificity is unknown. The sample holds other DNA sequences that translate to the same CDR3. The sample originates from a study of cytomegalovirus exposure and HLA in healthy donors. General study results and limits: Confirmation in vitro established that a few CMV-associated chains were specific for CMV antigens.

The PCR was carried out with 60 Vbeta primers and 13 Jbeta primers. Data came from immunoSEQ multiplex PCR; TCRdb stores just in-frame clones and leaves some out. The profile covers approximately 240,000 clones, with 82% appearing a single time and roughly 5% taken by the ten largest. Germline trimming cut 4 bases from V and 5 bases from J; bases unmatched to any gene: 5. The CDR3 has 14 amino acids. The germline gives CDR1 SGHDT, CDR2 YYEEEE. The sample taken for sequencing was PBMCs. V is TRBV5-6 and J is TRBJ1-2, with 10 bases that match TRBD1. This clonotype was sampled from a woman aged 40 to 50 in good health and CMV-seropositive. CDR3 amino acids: CASSIRQGAYGYTF. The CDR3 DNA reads TGTGCCAGCAGCATCAGACAGGGGGCTTATGGCTACACCTTC. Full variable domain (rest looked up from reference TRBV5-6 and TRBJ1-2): DAGVTQSPTHLIKTRGQQVTLRCSPKSGHDTVSWYQQALGQGPQFIFQYYEEEERQRGNFPDRFSGHQFPNYSSELNVNALLLGDSALYLCASSIRQGAYGYTFGSGTRLTVV.